The 29 T cell receptor beta chains given below trace back to one sample, sequenced in a study of T cell responses to AZD1222 COVID-19 vaccine. The data were produced by immunoSEQ multiplex PCR, yet TCRdb's version contains in-frame clones alone and is incomplete. The data contain roughly 100,000 clones, more than 70% of them singletons. This specimen was peripheral blood, taken on day 0 of AZD1222 vaccination. The receptors shown here come from an adult in good health.

The chain has TRBV18 and TRBJ2-2; possible D gene TRBD2, 6 bases. Germline V gene sequence: CDR1 KGHSH, CDR2 LQKENI. CDR3 length equals 17 residues. V lost 2 bases, J lost 3 bases, and 16 bases lay in between. Here the CDR3 reads CASSPDGSGTYTGELFF. The CDR3 bases are TGTGCCAGCTCACCAGATGGTAGCGGTACCTACACCGGGGAGCTGTTTTTT. Variable domain in full (rest from reference TRBV18 and TRBJ2-2): NAGVMQNPRHLVRRRGQEARLRCSPMKGHSHVYWYRQLPEEGLKFMVYLQKENIIDESGMPKERFSAEFPKEGPSILRIQQVVRGDSAAYFCASSPDGSGTYTGELFFGEGSRLTVL.

This chain links TRBV7-8 with TRBJ2-5; D is unresolved. The CDR3 is made up of 14 amino acids. Germline values: CDR1 SGHVS, CDR2 FQNEAQ. Trimming took 1 base from V and 2 from J, leaving 8 bases between them. The CDR3 DNA reads TGTGCCAGCAGCTTAGGTCTAGTACAAGAGACCCAGTACTTC. It encodes CASSLGLVQETQYF.

The rearrangement links TRBV27 to TRBJ2-7; weak D call: TRBD1 (6 bases). The germline V gene has CDR1 MNHEY and CDR2 SMNVEV (reference sequence). V was trimmed by 6 bases and J by 0 bases, leaving 12 bases between them. The CDR3 spans 14 residues. CDR3 nucleotides: TGTGCCAGCAGGAGGGACACAAACTCCTACGAGCAGTACTTC. It translates to CASRRDTNSYEQYF.

The gene calls are TRBV7-2 and TRBJ2-1; 15 bases are shared with TRBD2. In germline, CDR1 is SGHTA, CDR2 FQGNSA. This CDR3 has 19 amino acids. The trim removed 4 bases at V and 2 bases at J, leaving 9 bases unmatched. Written as DNA, the CDR3 is TGTGCCAGCAGCTCCAGGACTAGCGGGGGGGCCAGGGCCTACAATGAGCAGTTCTTC. Translation: CASSSRTSGGARAYNEQFF.

The rearrangement uses TRBV27 and TRBJ1-5; a weak D match, TRBD1 (5 bases). The CDR3 covers 15 residues. Germline CDR1 MNHEY, CDR2 SMNVEV (reference sequence). V was clipped by 0 bases and J by 3 bases, with 9 bases between them. CDR3 sequence (DNA): TGTGCCAGCAGTTTATCGAGGGGATACAATCAGCCCCAGCATTTT. It codes for CASSLSRGYNQPQHF.

V gene TRBV12-3 or TRBV12-4 combines with J gene TRBJ1-2, with D perhaps TRBD1 (5 bases). V gave up 5 bases and J gave up 13 bases, with 14 bases separating them. CDR3 size: 11 residues. CDR3 DNA: TGTGCCAGCAGTGACCGCAGGGTAACCACCTTC. This encodes CASSDRRVTTF.

The V gene is TRBV24-1, the J gene TRBJ1-2, with D unresolved. The CDR3 is made up of 15 amino acids. From germline, CDR1 is KGHDR and CDR2 SFDVKD. V was pared by 3 bases and J by 4 bases, with 14 bases between. The CDR3 DNA sequence: TGTGCCACCAGTGATCGGGCAGCCGCTCCCTATGGCTACACCTTC. Translated: CATSDRAAAPYGYTF.

This sequence joins TRBV7-2 and TRBJ2-1; D remains unclear. This CDR3 is built from 16 residues. The germline V gene has CDR1 SGHTA and CDR2 FQGNSA. Trimming stripped 0 bases from V and 0 bases from J, with 9 bases between. CDR3 in amino acids: CASSLAWDPSYNEQFF. The CDR3 region has the DNA TGTGCCAGCAGCTTAGCGTGGGATCCCTCCTACAATGAGCAGTTCTTC.

The chain uses TRBV5-1 and TRBJ1-2, with 7 bases lining up with TRBD1. V gave up 1 base and J gave up 6 bases; unmatched junction bases: 3. CDR1 and CDR2 (germline): SGHRS, YFSETQ. The CDR3 spans 13 residues. CDR3 in DNA: TGCGCCAGCAGCTTGACAGGGGCGCATGGCTACACCTTC. It is translated as CASSLTGAHGYTF.

The chain is built from TRBV7-8 and TRBJ2-7, with TRBD2 as a possible D gene (5 bases). V was clipped by 8 bases and J by 0 bases, with 14 bases between them. CDR3 length: 14 amino acids. From germline, CDR1 is SGHVS and CDR2 FQNEAQ. Written as DNA, the CDR3 is TGTGCCAGCTCCTCGACGGAGGTCTCCTACGAGCAGTACTTC. Translation gives CASSSTEVSYEQYF.

This clone has a handful of counts. This rearrangement joins TRBV12-3 or TRBV12-4 to TRBJ1-5; no reliable D call. The V end was cut by 4 bases, the J end by 4 bases, with 8 bases between. The CDR3 contains 13 residues. The CDR3 region is CASSWDQNQPQHF. In DNA, the CDR3 is TGTGCCAGCAGTTGGGATCAGAATCAGCCCCAGCATTTT.

This chain uses TRBV7-9 with TRBJ1-5; the D is unclear. With 5 bases removed from V and 3 bases from J, the gap between germline ends came to 11 bases. The CDR3 extends over 14 amino acids. The germline V gene encodes CDR1 SEHNR and CDR2 FQNEAQ (reference sequence). The CDR3 nucleotides are TGTGCCAGCAGCCCCTACGACACCAATCAGCCCCAGCATTTT. Translation gives CASSPYDTNQPQHF. Complete variable domain (other parts from reference TRBV7-9 and TRBJ1-5): DTGVSQNPRHKITKRGQNVTFRCDPISEHNRLYWYRQTLGQGPEFLTYFQNEAQLEKSRLLSDRFSAERPKGSFSTLEIQRTEQGDSAMYLCASSPYDTNQPQHFGDGTRLSIL.

The chain joins TRBV27 to TRBJ2-6; D is ambiguous. The CDR3 extends over 16 amino acids. The V gene lost 4 bases and the J gene lost 5 bases, with 15 bases spanning the gap. Germline V lookup: CDR1 MNHEY, CDR2 SMNVEV (reference sequence). CDR3 nucleotides: TGTGCCAGCAGTTCCCCGGACGGCTTCTGGGCCAACGTCCTGACTTTC. It is translated as CASSSPDGFWANVLTF.

This chain joins TRBV7-8 and TRBJ2-1; 12 positions agree with TRBD2. Trimming took 5 bases from V and 6 from J; bases not matched to a gene: 5. From germline, CDR1 is SGHVS and CDR2 FQNEAQ. There are 15 residues in the CDR3. CDR3 loop: CASSEGLAGFNEQFF. The CDR3 region has the DNA TGTGCCAGCAGCGAGGGACTAGCGGGCTTCAATGAGCAGTTCTTC.

The rearrangement links TRBV12-5 to TRBJ1-2, with D possibly TRBD1 on 5 matching bases. The CDR3 spans 16 residues. CDR1 is LGHNT, CDR2 FRNRAP, per germline. The ends were cut back, 2 bases at V and 5 bases at J, with 18 bases in the middle. The CDR3: CASGLPSLGGGYGYTF. In DNA, the CDR3 is TGTGCTAGTGGTTTGCCGTCCCTGGGGGGAGGGTATGGCTACACCTTC.

V usage is TRBV7-2 and J usage is TRBJ1-1, with D possibly being TRBD1 (5 bases). CDR1 is SGHTA, CDR2 FQGNSA, per germline. This CDR3 is 13 amino acids long. Trimming removed 2 bases from V and 1 base from J, with 5 bases in between. The CDR3 protein is CASSLTGNTEAFF. In DNA, the CDR3 is TGTGCCAGCAGCTTAACAGGGAACACTGAAGCTTTCTTT. Drawing the rest from reference TRBV7-2 and TRBJ1-1, the complete variable domain is GAGVSQSPSNKVTEKGKDVELRCDPISGHTALYWYRQSLGQGLEFLIYFQGNSAPDKSGLPSDRFSAERTGGSVSTLTIQRTQQEDSAVYLCASSLTGNTEAFFGQGTRLTVV.

A few counts support this clone. J is TRBJ2-3 and V is TRBV19, with TRBD2 identical over 9 bases. Germline CDR1 LNHDA, CDR2 SQIVND (reference sequence). The trim removed 6 bases at V and 2 bases at J, leaving 6 bases unmatched. This CDR3 is 15 amino acids long. The CDR3 region is CASSFSSGNTDTQYF. For the CDR3, the DNA is TGTGCCAGTAGCTTTTCTAGCGGGAACACAGATACGCAGTATTTT.

The chain has TRBV7-9 and TRBJ1-1, with D perhaps TRBD1 (5 bases). Germline V lookup: CDR1 SEHNR, CDR2 FQNEAQ (reference sequence). This CDR3 is built from 14 residues. Trimming took 2 bases from V and 5 from J, leaving 12 bases between them. This chain's CDR3 is CASSLQRGETEAFF. The CDR3 nucleotides read TGTGCCAGCAGCTTACAAAGAGGGGAAACTGAAGCTTTCTTT.

This chain links TRBV7-3 with TRBJ2-3; D is uncertain. Trimming took off 4 bases at V and 5 bases at J, with 10 bases between the two ends. The CDR3 has 13 amino acids. Per the germline V gene, CDR1 is SGHTA and CDR2 is FQGTGA. CDR3 sequence reads: CASSSSSVDTQYF. Here the CDR3 DNA reads TGTGCCAGCAGCTCCTCCTCCGTAGATACGCAGTATTTT. Looking up the rest from reference TRBV7-3 and TRBJ2-3 gives the full variable domain: GAGVSQTPSNKVTEKGKYVELRCDPISGHTALYWYRQSLGQGPEFLIYFQGTGAADDSGLPNDRFFAVRPEGSVSTLKIQRTERGDSAVYLCASSSSSVDTQYFGPGTRLTVL.

This chain joins TRBV10-1 and TRBJ2-1, with D hard to call. V lost 10 bases and J lost 9, with 13 bases in between. The CDR3 runs to 11 residues. The germline CDR1 and CDR2 sequences are WNHNN and SYGVQD (reference sequence). CDR3 residues: CATGRTGEQFF. The CDR3 DNA is TGCGCCACGGGCCGCACGGGTGAGCAGTTCTTC.

This clone was found a few times. In the same sample, other DNA sequences code for this CDR3. The chain uses TRBV18 and TRBJ2-5; 8 positions agree with TRBD2. Germline V gene lookup returns CDR1 KGHSH and CDR2 LQKENI. V gave up 2 bases and J gave up 1 base; unmatched junction bases: 0. The CDR3 covers 14 residues. The DNA for the CDR3 is TGTGCCAGCTCACCAACTAGCGGCCAAGAGACCCAGTACTTC. Its translation: CASSPTSGQETQYF.

The V and J genes are TRBV27 and TRBJ1-2; no reliable D call. The CDR3 runs 14 residues. V lost 2 bases to trimming and J lost 5 bases, with 12 bases between them. From germline, CDR1 is MNHEY and CDR2 SMNVEV (reference sequence). CDR3 residues: CASSLGGPRYGYTF. DNA for the CDR3: TGTGCCAGCAGTTTAGGCGGGCCACGTTATGGCTACACCTTC.

This clone appeared once. The chain is built from TRBV14 and TRBJ2-6; D gene uncertain. Germline V CDR1 and CDR2: SGHDN, FVKESK. V was pared by 4 bases and J by 0 bases, with 7 bases between. The CDR3 runs 15 residues. The CDR3: CASSRDTSGANVLTF. DNA of the CDR3: TGTGCCAGCAGCCGTGACACCTCTGGGGCCAACGTCCTGACTTTC.

A single count supports this clone. The chain is built from TRBV7-2 and TRBJ1-3; D is perhaps TRBD1 (5 bases). The germline V gene has CDR1 SGHTA and CDR2 FQGNSA. The CDR3 contains 14 residues. V was trimmed by 5 bases and J by 0 bases, leaving 8 bases between them. The CDR3 DNA reads TGTGCCAGCAGCAACAGGAACTCTGGAAACACCATATATTTT. It translates to CASSNRNSGNTIYF.

This clone came up once. This chain connects TRBV9 to TRBJ2-5, with 7 positions matching TRBD2. This CDR3 has 15 amino acids. In germline, CDR1 is SGDLS, CDR2 YYNGEE. V was clipped by 3 bases and J by 3 bases; unmatched bases: 8. This chain's CDR3 is CASSARRGREETQYF. Written as DNA, the CDR3 is TGTGCCAGCAGCGCTCGGCGGGGGAGGGAAGAGACCCAGTACTTC.

The chain couples TRBV6-5 to TRBJ1-3; the D gene is possibly TRBD1 (6 bases). This CDR3 region has 15 residues. V dropped 5 bases and J dropped 5 bases, with 16 bases sitting between them. Germline V gene lookup returns CDR1 MNHEY and CDR2 SVGAGI. CDR3 coding DNA: TGTGCCAGCAGTCTAGGGGAAGACAGGAGAAACACCATATATTTT. Amino acids: CASSLGEDRRNTIYF.

The V call is TRBV12-3 or TRBV12-4, the J call TRBJ2-4; TRBD1 might be the D (6 bases). The CDR3 length is 12 residues. The V and J ends lost 6 bases and 6 bases respectively, with 9 bases between them. The CDR3 loop reads CASSSDRNIQYF. Written as DNA, the CDR3 is TGTGCCAGCAGCTCGGACAGAAACATTCAGTACTTC.

The genes are TRBV28 and TRBJ2-7; the D is unclear. CDR3 size: 11 residues. Per the germline V gene, CDR1 is MDHEN and CDR2 is SYDVKM. Trimming pared 3 bases from V and 4 bases from J, leaving 4 bases between. The CDR3: CASSLVYEQYF. The CDR3, as DNA: TGTGCCAGCAGTTTGGTTTACGAGCAGTACTTC.

CDR3 residues: CASSTRDTTGELFF. CDR3 sequence (DNA): TGTGCCAGCAGCACCCGCGACACGACCGGGGAGCTGTTTTTT. The chain carries TRBV28 and TRBJ2-2; D call uncertain. The CDR3 contains 14 residues. The V end was cut by 6 bases, the J end by 5 bases, with 13 bases between. Germline-derived CDR1 and CDR2 are MDHEN and SYDVKM.